The 10 T cell receptor beta chains in this list originate from one sample, sequenced in a study of immune evolution from preneoplasia to lung adenocarcinoma. Assay: immunoSEQ multiplex PCR; the TCRdb copy retains only in-frame clones and omits some. The sample includes about 7,400 clones, about 84% of them seen just once. The sample was FFPE adjacent normal lung tissue. The receptors shown here come from a person aged 70 to 80 with lung adenocarcinoma.

The J gene is TRBJ1-2, the V gene TRBV7-9; TRBD1 matches at 8 bases. CDR1 is SEHNR and CDR2 is FQNEAQ in the germline V gene (reference sequence). The CDR3 loop spans 15 amino acids. V was clipped by 0 bases and J by 6 bases; unmatched bases: 6. The CDR3 DNA is TGTGCCAGCAGCTTAGCTAGTGGGACAGGCGATGGCTACACCTTC. Translating it yields CASSLASGTGDGYTF.

This clone was detected only once. The chain recombines TRBV25-1 with TRBJ2-7; TRBD2 matches at 7 bases. J gave up 8 bases and V 2 bases, and 6 bases lay outside the gene matches. Germline V gene data show CDR1 as MGHDK and CDR2 as SYGVNS. CDR3 length equals 13 residues. The CDR3 is CASSEGGTKQQYF. As DNA, the CDR3 is TGTGCCAGCAGTGAAGGAGGGACTAAACAGCAGTACTTC.

The chain has TRBV30 and TRBJ2-2; D is perhaps TRBD1 (6 bases). Trimming shortened V by 1 base and J by 0 bases, and 6 bases separated the two germline ends. The CDR3 has 14 residues. Germline V CDR1 and CDR2: GTSNPN, SVGIG (reference sequence). The DNA for the CDR3 is TGTGCCTGGAGTGGGACAGCGAACACCGGGGAGCTGTTTTTT. Translated: CAWSGTANTGELFF.

The count of this clone is one. The gene calls are TRBV4-2 and TRBJ2-7; D uncertain. V gave up 0 bases and J gave up 4 bases, with 16 bases separating them. This CDR3 contains 16 residues. CDR1 is LGHNA and CDR2 is YNFKEQ in the germline V gene. The CDR3 protein is CASSQESSSKIYEQYF. In DNA, the CDR3 is TGTGCCAGCAGCCAAGAAAGTAGCAGTAAAATATACGAGCAGTACTTC.

This clone has just one count. The chain combines TRBV28 with TRBJ2-3; 8 bases are shared with TRBD2. J was trimmed by 5 bases and V by 6 bases; bases with no gene match: 13. The germline V gene encodes CDR1 MDHEN and CDR2 SYDVKM. This CDR3 contains 16 residues. The CDR3 DNA follows: TGTGCCAGCAGCCCACAAAGCGGGAGTGAGGTAGATACGCAGTATTTT. Its protein is CASSPQSGSEVDTQYF.

The rearrangement uses TRBV6-5 and TRBJ1-2; D unresolved. CDR1 and CDR2 (germline): MNHEY, SVGAGI. The V end lost 6 bases, the J end lost 13 bases, and 18 bases lay between the germline ends. The length of the CDR3 is 12 residues. The CDR3 loop is CASSGYGVPSTF. DNA of the CDR3: TGTGCCAGCAGCGGGTACGGGGTCCCTAGCACCTTC.

This chain connects TRBV30 to TRBJ2-1; D call uncertain. The CDR3 covers 15 residues. Germline CDR1 GTSNPN, CDR2 SVGIG (reference sequence). V was cut by 0 bases and J by 4 bases, with 13 bases left in between. CDR3 coding DNA: TGTGCCTGGAGTGTATTAGGGTCCCTGTACAATGAGCAGTTCTTC. Its protein product is CAWSVLGSLYNEQFF.

The chain recombines TRBV11-3 with TRBJ1-5, with 11 bases fitting TRBD1. The CDR3 sequence is 15 residues long. The V segment lost 8 bases and the J segment 7 bases; nucleotides outside the gene matches: 10. The germline CDR1 and CDR2 sequences are SGHNT and YENEEA. The CDR3 nucleotides are TGTGCCAGCCTTGGACAGGGGGCCGTCAGGCAGCCCCAGCATTTT. It yields the protein CASLGQGAVRQPQHF.

This chain links TRBV19 with TRBJ2-3; a possible D gene is TRBD2 (7 bases). From germline, CDR1 is LNHDA and CDR2 SQIVND (reference sequence). Trimming left V 6 bases short and J 5 bases short, with 12 bases between. CDR3 length: 13 amino acids. The CDR3 nucleotides are TGTGCCAGTAGGAGGGGGGGCGTAGATACGCAGTATTTT. The encoded protein is CASRRGGVDTQYF.

This chain connects TRBV5-1 to TRBJ1-1; D might be TRBD1 (5 bases). CDR1 and CDR2 from the germline V gene are SGHRS and YFSETQ. CDR3 size: 14 residues. V was pared by 5 bases and J by 2 bases, with 13 bases between. The CDR3 bases are TGCGCCAGCAGTTGGGGGGGGTCCAACACTGAAGCTTTCTTT. This codes for CASSWGGSNTEAFF.